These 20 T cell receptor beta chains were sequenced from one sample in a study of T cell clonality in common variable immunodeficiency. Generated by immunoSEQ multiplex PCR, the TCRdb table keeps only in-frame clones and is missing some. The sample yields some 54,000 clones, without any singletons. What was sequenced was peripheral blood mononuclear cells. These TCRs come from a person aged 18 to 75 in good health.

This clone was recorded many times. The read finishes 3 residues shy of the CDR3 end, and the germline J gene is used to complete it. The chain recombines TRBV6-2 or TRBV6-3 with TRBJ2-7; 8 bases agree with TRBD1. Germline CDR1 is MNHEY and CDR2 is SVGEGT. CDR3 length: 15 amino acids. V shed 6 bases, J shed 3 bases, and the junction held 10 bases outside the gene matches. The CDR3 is CASRNRGTGYYEQYF. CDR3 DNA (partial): TGTGCCAGCAGGAATCGGGGGACAGGCTACTACGAG.

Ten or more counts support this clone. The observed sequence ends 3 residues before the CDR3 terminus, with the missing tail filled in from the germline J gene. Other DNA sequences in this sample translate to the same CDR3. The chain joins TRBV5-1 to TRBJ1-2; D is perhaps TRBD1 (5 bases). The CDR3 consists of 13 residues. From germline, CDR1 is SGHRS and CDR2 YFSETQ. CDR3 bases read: TGCGCCAGCAGCTTGGCTGGGGCGGGGGGC. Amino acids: CASSLAGAGG. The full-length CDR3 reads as CASSLAGAGGYTF.

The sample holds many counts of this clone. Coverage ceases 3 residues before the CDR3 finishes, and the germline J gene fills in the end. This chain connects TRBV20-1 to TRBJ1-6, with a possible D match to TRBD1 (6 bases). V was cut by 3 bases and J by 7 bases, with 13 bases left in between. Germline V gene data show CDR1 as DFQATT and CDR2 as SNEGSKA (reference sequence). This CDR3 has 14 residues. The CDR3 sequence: CSASTTGGNSPLHF. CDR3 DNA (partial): TGCAGTGCTAGTACGACGGGGGGCAATTCACCC.

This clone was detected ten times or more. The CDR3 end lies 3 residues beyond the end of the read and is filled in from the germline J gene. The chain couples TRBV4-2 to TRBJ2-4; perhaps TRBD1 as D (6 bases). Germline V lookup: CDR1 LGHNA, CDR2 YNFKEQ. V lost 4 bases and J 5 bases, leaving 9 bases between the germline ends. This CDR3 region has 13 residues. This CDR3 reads CASSPGHENIQYF. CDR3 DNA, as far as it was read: TGTGCCAGCAGCCCGGGACACGAAAACATT.

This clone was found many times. CDR3 loop: CASSPWDRGSNEQFF. CDR3 DNA, as far as it was read: TGTGCCAGTAGTCCCTGGGACAGGGGGTCAAATGAG. The chain links TRBV19 to TRBJ2-1; 11 bases line up with TRBD1. Read data end 3 residues before the CDR3 end; the end is taken from the germline J gene. Trimming removed 5 bases from V and 7 bases from J; junction bases left unmatched: 7. Germline V lookup: CDR1 LNHDA, CDR2 SQIVND (reference sequence). The CDR3 has 15 amino acids.

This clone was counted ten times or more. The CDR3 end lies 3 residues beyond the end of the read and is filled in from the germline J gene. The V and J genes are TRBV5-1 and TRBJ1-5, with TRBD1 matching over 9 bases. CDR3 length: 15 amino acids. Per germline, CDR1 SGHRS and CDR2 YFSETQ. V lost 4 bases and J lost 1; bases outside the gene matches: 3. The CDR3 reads CASSVTGGSNQPQHF. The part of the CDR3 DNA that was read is TGCGCCAGCAGCGTAACAGGGGGCAGCAATCAGCCC.

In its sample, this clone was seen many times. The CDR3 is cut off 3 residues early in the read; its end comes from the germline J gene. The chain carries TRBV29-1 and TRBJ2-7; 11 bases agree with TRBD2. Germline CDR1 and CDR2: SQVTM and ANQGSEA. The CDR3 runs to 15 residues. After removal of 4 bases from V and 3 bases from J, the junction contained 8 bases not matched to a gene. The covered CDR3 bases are TGCAGCGTTGTTGAGGGGACTAGCGGCCACTACGAG. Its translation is CSVVEGTSGHYE. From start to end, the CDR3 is CSVVEGTSGHYEQYF.

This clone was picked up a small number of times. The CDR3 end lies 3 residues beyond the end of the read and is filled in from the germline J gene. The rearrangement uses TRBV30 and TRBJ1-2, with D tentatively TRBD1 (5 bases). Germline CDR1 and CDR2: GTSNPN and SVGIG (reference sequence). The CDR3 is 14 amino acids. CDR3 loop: CAGVGLAVNNDYTF. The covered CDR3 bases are TGTGCCGGGGTGGGGCTAGCGGTAAACAATGAC.

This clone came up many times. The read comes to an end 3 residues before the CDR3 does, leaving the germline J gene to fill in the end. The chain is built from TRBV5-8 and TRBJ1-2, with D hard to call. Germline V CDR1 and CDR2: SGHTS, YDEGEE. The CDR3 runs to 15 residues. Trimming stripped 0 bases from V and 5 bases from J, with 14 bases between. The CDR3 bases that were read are TGTGCCAGCAGCTTGGAAGGGCTGGGTTGGTATGGC. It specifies CASSLEGLGWYG. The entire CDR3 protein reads CASSLEGLGWYGYTF.

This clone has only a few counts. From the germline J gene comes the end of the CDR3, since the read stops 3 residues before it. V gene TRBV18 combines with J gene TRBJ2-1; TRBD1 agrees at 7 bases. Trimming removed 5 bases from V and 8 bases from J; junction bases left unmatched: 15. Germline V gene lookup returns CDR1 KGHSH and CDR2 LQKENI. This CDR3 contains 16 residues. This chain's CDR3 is CASSKRQGLGSDEQFF. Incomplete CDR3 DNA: TGTGCCAGCTCAAAAAGACAGGGATTGGGGTCGGATGAG.

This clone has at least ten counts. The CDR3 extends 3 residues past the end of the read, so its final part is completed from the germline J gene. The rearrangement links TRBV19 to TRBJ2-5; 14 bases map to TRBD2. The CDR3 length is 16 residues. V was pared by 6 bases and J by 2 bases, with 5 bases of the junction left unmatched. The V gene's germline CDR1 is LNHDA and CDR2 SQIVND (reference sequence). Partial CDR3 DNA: TGTGCCAGTAGACGAGGGACTAGCGGGGGACAAGAGACC. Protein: CASRRGTSGGQET. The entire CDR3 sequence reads CASRRGTSGGQETQYF.

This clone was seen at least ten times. The CDR3 bases that were read are TGCAGTGCTAGAAGGACAGGGCTTATTTATTCACCC. This encodes CSARRTGLIYSP. From start to end, the CDR3 is CSARRTGLIYSPLHF. The rearrangement links TRBV20-1 to TRBJ1-6, with TRBD1 identical over 8 bases. Coverage ceases 3 residues before the CDR3 finishes, and the germline J gene fills in the end. J was trimmed by 8 bases and V by 2 bases; bases with no gene match: 8. Germline values: CDR1 DFQATT, CDR2 SNEGSKA (reference sequence). The CDR3 loop spans 15 amino acids.

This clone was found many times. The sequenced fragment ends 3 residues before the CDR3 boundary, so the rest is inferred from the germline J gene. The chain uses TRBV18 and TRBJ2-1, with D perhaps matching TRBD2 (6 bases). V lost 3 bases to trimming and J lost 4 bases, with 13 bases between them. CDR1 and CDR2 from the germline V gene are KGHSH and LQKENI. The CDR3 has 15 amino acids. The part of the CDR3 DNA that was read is TGTGCCAGCTCACCTTCGCGGGGCCCTTACAATGAG. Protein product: CASSPSRGPYNE. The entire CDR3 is CASSPSRGPYNEQFF.

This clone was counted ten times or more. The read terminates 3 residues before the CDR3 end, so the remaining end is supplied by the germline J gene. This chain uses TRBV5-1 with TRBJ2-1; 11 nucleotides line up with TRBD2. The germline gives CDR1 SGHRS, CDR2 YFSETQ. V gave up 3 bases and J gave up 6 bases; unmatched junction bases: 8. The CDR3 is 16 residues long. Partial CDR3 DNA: TGCGCCAGCAGCTCACGAATAGCGGGGGGGAGCAATGAG. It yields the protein CASSSRIAGGSNE. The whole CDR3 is CASSSRIAGGSNEQFF.

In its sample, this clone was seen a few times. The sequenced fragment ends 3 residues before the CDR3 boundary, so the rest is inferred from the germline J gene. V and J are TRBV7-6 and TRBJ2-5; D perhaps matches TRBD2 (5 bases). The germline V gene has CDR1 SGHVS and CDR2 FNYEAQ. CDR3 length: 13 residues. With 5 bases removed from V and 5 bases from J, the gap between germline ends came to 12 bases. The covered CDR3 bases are TGTGCCAGCAGCCCACAGCCGGGGGAGACC. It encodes CASSPQPGET. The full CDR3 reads CASSPQPGETQYF. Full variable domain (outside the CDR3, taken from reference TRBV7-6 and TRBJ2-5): GAGVSQSPRYKVTKRGQDVALRCDPISGHVSLYWYRQALGQGPEFLTYFNYEAQQDKSGLPNDRFSAERPEGSISTLTIQRTEQRDSAMYRCASSPQPGETQYFGPGTRLLVL.

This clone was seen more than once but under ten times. The part of the CDR3 DNA that was read is TGCGCCAGCGCAAAATCCGGGACAAGGGAAGAGACG. As protein: CASAKSGTREET. The whole CDR3 is CASAKSGTREETQYF. The gene calls are TRBV5-1 and TRBJ2-3, with D perhaps TRBD1 (6 bases). Sequencing ends 3 residues short of the CDR3 end; the germline J gene provides the rest. The germline V gene has CDR1 SGHRS and CDR2 YFSETQ. The CDR3 contains 15 residues.

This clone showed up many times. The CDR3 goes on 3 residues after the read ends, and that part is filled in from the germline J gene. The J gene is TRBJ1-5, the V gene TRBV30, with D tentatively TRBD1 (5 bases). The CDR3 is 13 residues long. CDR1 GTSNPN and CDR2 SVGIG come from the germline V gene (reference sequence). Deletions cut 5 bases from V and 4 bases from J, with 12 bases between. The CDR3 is CAWGREGNQPQHF. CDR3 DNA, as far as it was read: TGTGCCTGGGGTCGAGAGGGGAATCAGCCC.

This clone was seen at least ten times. The CDR3 spells CASSPLAGAADTQYF. CDR3 DNA, as far as it was read: TGTGCCAGCAGTCCCCTAGCGGGAGCAGCAGATACG. The rearrangement uses TRBV2 and TRBJ2-3; 10 nucleotides agree with TRBD2. The DNA ends 3 residues before the CDR3 does, and the rest of the CDR3 is filled in from the germline J gene. V lost 5 bases, J lost 4 bases, and 6 bases stayed unmatched. Germline V CDR1 and CDR2: SNHLY, FYNNEI. There are 15 residues in the CDR3. The full variable domain, rest sourced from reference TRBV2 and TRBJ2-3, is EPEVTQTPSHQVTQMGQEVILRCVPISNHLYFYWYRQILGQKVEFLVSFYNNEISEKSEIFDDQFSVERPDGSNFTLKIRSTKLEDSAMYFCASSPLAGAADTQYFGPGTRLTVL.

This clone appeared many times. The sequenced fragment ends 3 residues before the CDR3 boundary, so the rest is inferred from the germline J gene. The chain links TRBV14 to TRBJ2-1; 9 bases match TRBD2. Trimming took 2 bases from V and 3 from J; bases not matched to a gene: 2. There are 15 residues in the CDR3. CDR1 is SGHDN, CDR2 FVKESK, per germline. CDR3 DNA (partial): TGTGCCAGCAGCCAAACTAGCGGGCGCTACAATGAG. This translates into CASSQTSGRYNE. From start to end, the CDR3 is CASSQTSGRYNEQFF.

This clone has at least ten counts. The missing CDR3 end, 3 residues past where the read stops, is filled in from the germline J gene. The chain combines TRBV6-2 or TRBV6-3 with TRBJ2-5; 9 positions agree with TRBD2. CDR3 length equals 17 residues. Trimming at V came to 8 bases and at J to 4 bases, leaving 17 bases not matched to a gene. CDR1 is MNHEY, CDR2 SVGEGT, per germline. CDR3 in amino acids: CASGPWIAGVQGETQYF. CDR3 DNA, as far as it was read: TGTGCCAGCGGGCCCTGGATAGCGGGAGTTCAAGGAGAGACC.